Listed below are T cell receptor beta chains from one sample, sequenced in a study of identical twins. In TCRdb, the 5' RACE reads were re-called with MiXCR into one record per CDR3 protein. The data show around 530,000 distinct CDR3 sequences, with 13% to 15% seen just once and 0.35% to 0.45% held by the top ten. The same specimen was also included in a second study, on yellow fever vaccine responses in identical twins.

Input material: CD4+ T cells sorted from blood. All receptors come from a woman aged 18-30 years in good health. Both conserved end residues are part of each CDR3. The D gene is left open where the match is weak. Size tells how often a clone was seen (once, few, many) or the class of an expanded clone, and some rows leave it out.

TRBJ2-7 . TRBV29-1 . CSIMGDYEQYF TGCAGCATCATGGGGGACTACGAGCAGTACTTC
TRBJ2-1 . TRBV11-1 many CASSLGTDVHPRPYNEQFF TGTGCCAGCAGCTTAGGGACGGATGTCCACCCACGGCCCTACAATGAGCAGTTCTTC
TRBJ2-2 . TRBV20-1 few CSASRQGSTGELFF TGCAGTGCTAGTCGGCAGGGCTCCACCGGGGAGCTGTTTTTT
TRBJ1-1 . TRBV12-3/TRBV12-4 . CASRSTGFFTEAFF TGTGCCAGCAGAAGTACAGGGTTTTTTACTGAAGCTTTCTTT
TRBJ1-1 . TRBV3-1 . CASSQAGVGGEAFF TGTGCCAGCAGCCAAGCGGGGGTGGGTGGTGAAGCTTTCTTT
TRBJ2-3 TRBD1 TRBV5-1 few CASRIRGTGDSDTQYF TGCGCCAGCAGGATAAGGGGGACAGGGGATTCGGATACGCAGTATTTT
TRBJ2-2 . TRBV12-3/TRBV12-4 many CASSLRGGKNTGELFF TGTGCCAGCAGTTTGAGGGGAGGAAAAAACACCGGGGAGCTGTTTTTT
TRBJ2-7 TRBD2 TRBV6-1 few CASKRLSTSGKSYEQYF TGTGCCAGCAAGCGCCTATCGACTAGCGGGAAATCCTACGAGCAGTACTTC
TRBJ2-3 . TRBV20-1 . CSATRLDTDTQYF TGCAGTGCTACAAGACTAGACACAGATACGCAGTATTTT
TRBJ2-2 . TRBV12-5 . CASGLVNTGELFF TGTGCTAGTGGTTTGGTTAACACCGGGGAGCTGTTTTTT
TRBJ1-2 . TRBV11-2 few CASSLGGGPNYGYTF TGTGCCAGCAGCTTAGGAGGCGGACCTAACTATGGCTACACCTTC
TRBJ2-1 . TRBV25-1 few CASSDLLVDSRNEQFF TGTGCCAGCAGTGACCTCCTAGTCGATTCGCGAAATGAGCAGTTCTTC
TRBJ2-2 . TRBV27 . CASSLEGFGAGELFF TGTGCCAGCAGTTTAGAGGGGTTTGGAGCCGGGGAGCTGTTTTTT
TRBJ1-5 . TRBV4-1 . CASKIAPTSNQPQHF TGCGCCAGCAAAATCGCTCCAACCAGCAATCAGCCCCAGCATTTT
TRBJ2-7 . TRBV11-2 few CASSLAGAGGYEQYF TGTGCCAGCAGCTTGGCCGGGGCAGGGGGGTACGAGCAGTACTTC
TRBJ2-1 TRBD2 TRBV19 few CASSRPLAGVNEQFF TGTGCCAGTAGTCGCCCGCTAGCGGGAGTCAATGAGCAGTTCTTC
TRBJ2-1 TRBD2 TRBV5-1 many CASSLVASGSSYNEQFF TGCGCCAGCAGCTTGGTGGCTAGCGGTAGCTCCTACAATGAGCAGTTCTTC
TRBJ2-1 . TRBV5-5 . CASSLGSPQNPWNEQFF TGTGCCAGCAGCTTGGGGTCTCCTCAAAACCCTTGGAATGAGCAGTTCTTC
TRBJ2-1 TRBD1 TRBV11-2 few CASSLYTGVTGGLRGQFF TGTGCCAGCAGCTTATACACTGGGGTGACAGGGGGTTTACGGGGGCAGTTCTTC
TRBJ2-4 TRBD1 TRBV20-1 few CSATGQGSKLAKNIQYF TGCAGTGCTACCGGACAGGGTAGTAAGCTAGCCAAAAACATTCAGTACTTC
TRBJ2-2 . TRBV15 few CATSRDSWGGPTGELFF TGTGCCACCAGCAGAGATTCGTGGGGGGGCCCCACCGGGGAGCTGTTTTTT
TRBJ2-5 . TRBV12-5 . CASGLGVAQETQYF TGTGCTAGTGGTTTGGGAGTAGCCCAAGAGACCCAGTACTTC
TRBJ2-1 TRBD2 TRBV10-2 few CASSVAGGGNEQFF TGCGCCAGCAGTGTAGCGGGGGGTGGCAATGAGCAGTTCTTC
TRBJ2-5 . TRBV7-2 . CASSLSTGRETQYF TGTGCCAGCAGCTTATCTACAGGGAGGGAGACCCAGTACTTC
TRBJ2-7 TRBD1 TRBV28 . CASTLLGGAHGEQYF TGTGCCAGCACACTCCTAGGGGGCGCCCATGGCGAGCAGTACTTC
TRBJ2-1 TRBD1 TRBV19 few CASSIEGTEHNEQFF TGTGCCAGTAGTATAGAGGGGACAGAACACAATGAGCAGTTCTTC